The 17 T cell receptor beta chains in this list originate from one sample, sequenced in a study of T cell responses to AZD1222 COVID-19 vaccine. Profiling relied on immunoSEQ multiplex PCR, and the TCRdb table lists in-frame clones only, not all of them. The table has about 120,000 clones, over 75% seen once. Source: peripheral blood, taken 28 days after the second dose of the MenACWY control vaccine. These receptors were taken from an adult who received the MenACWY meningococcal vaccine as a control.

The CDR3 DNA sequence: TGTGCCAGTAGCACAGGGGAGACCCGTACTGAAGCTTTCTTT. Translation: CASSTGETRTEAFF. The chain couples TRBV19 to TRBJ1-1, with TRBD1 matching over 7 bases. The CDR3 loop spans 14 amino acids. V trimming: 6 bases; J trimming: 5 bases; junction bases outside the gene matches: 9. Germline CDR1 LNHDA, CDR2 SQIVND (reference sequence).

CDR3 nucleotide sequence: TGTGCCAGCAAAGGGAACACTGAAGCTTTCTTT. Its protein is CASKGNTEAFF. The rearrangement uses TRBV2 and TRBJ1-1; D unclear. V was trimmed by 7 bases and J by 1 base, leaving 4 bases between them. Germline values: CDR1 SNHLY, CDR2 FYNNEI. The CDR3 spans 11 residues.

The gene calls are TRBV7-9 and TRBJ2-5, with D hard to call. Germline CDR1 and CDR2: SEHNR and FQNEAQ (reference sequence). Trimming removed 5 bases from V and 5 bases from J, with 12 bases in between. The CDR3 has 13 residues. CDR3 sequence (DNA): TGTGCCAGCAGCCTTACCCCGCGGGAGACCCAGTACTTC. Its protein is CASSLTPRETQYF.

The chain links TRBV4-3 to TRBJ2-2; D might be TRBD1 (5 bases). The germline V and J ends were trimmed by 0 bases and 6 bases, with 8 bases remaining between them. CDR1 is LGHNA, CDR2 YSLEER, per germline. The CDR3 consists of 14 residues. The CDR3 DNA reads TGCGCCAGCAGCCAAGACATCAGGGCCGGGGAGCTGTTTTTT. Translation gives CASSQDIRAGELFF.

This sequence joins TRBV19 and TRBJ1-2, with D possibly TRBD1 on 5 matching bases. The V end lost 4 bases, the J end lost 2 bases, and 20 bases lay between the germline ends. Germline V gene sequence: CDR1 LNHDA, CDR2 SQIVND (reference sequence). The CDR3 is 17 amino acids. DNA for the CDR3: TGTGCCAGTAGTAGGCTCCCCGGACAATCAAACAACTATGGCTACACCTTC. Translation: CASSRLPGQSNNYGYTF.

The CDR3 nucleotides read TGTGCCAGCAGCTTGGGGGGGGTTCATTCACCCCTCCACTTT. Encoded protein: CASSLGGVHSPLHF. J is TRBJ1-6 and V is TRBV5-4, with D tentatively TRBD1 (5 bases). Trimming pared 0 bases from V and 8 bases from J, leaving 9 bases between. Germline CDR1 SGHNT, CDR2 YYREEE (reference sequence). The CDR3 totals 14 residues. Together with reference TRBV5-4 and TRBJ1-6, the CDR3 gives the full variable domain: ETGVTQSPTHLIKTRGQQVTLRCSSQSGHNTVSWYQQALGQGPQFIFQYYREEENGRGNFPPRFSGLQFPNYSSELNVNALELDDSALYLCASSLGGVHSPLHFGNGTRLTVT.

The rearrangement joins TRBV6-1 to TRBJ2-5; maybe TRBD1 (7 bases). CDR3 length: 15 amino acids. Per germline, CDR1 MNHNS and CDR2 SASEGT. V was trimmed by 0 bases and J by 1 base, leaving 9 bases between them. CDR3 amino acids: CASSEAQGGQETQYF. The CDR3 region has the DNA TGTGCCAGCAGTGAAGCGCAGGGGGGCCAAGAGACCCAGTACTTC.

The chain has TRBV7-8 and TRBJ1-2; the D is unclear. The CDR3 totals 16 residues. Germline loops: CDR1 SGHVS, CDR2 FQNEAQ. With 5 bases removed from V and 6 bases from J, the gap between germline ends came to 22 bases. Here the CDR3 DNA reads TGTGCCAGCAGCCCCGGTATGACCTTGGCCTATGATGGCTACACCTTC. This encodes CASSPGMTLAYDGYTF. Full variable domain (missing parts from reference TRBV7-8 and TRBJ1-2): GAGVSQSPRYKVAKRGQDVALRCDPISGHVSLFWYQQALGQGPEFLTYFQNEAQLDKSGLPSDRFFAERPEGSVSTLKIQRTQQEDSAVYLCASSPGMTLAYDGYTFGSGTRLTVV.

This clone has a single count. The V gene is TRBV3-1 (or the pseudogene TRBV3-2), the J gene TRBJ1-6, with D perhaps TRBD1 (5 bases). The germline V gene has CDR1 LGHDT and CDR2 YNNKEL (reference sequence). The ends were cut back, 3 bases at V and 10 bases at J, with 19 bases in the middle. The CDR3 has 16 amino acids. CDR3 sequence: CASSQGGGVGGSPLHF. The CDR3 bases are TGTGCCAGCAGCCAGGGCGGGGGTGTTGGTGGATCACCCCTCCACTTT.

The chain couples TRBV12-1 to TRBJ1-2; the table names TRBD1, a call not compared with the DNA. TRBV12-1 is given as a pseudogene. The CDR3 loop spans 14 amino acids. This CDR3 reads CASSYSRGRYGYTF. Here the CDR3 DNA reads TGTGCCAGCAGCTACTCCAGGGGGCGGTATGGCTACACCTTC.

This clone was detected only once. The J gene is TRBJ1-5, the V gene TRBV12-3 or TRBV12-4; 8 bases are a match to TRBD1. V lost 6 bases and J lost 7; bases outside the gene matches: 2. The CDR3 extends over 12 amino acids. DNA for the CDR3: TGTGCCAGCAGAGCAGGGGGCCAGCCCCAGCATTTT. Protein sequence: CASRAGGQPQHF.

Remarks on this clone: The germline gene is not matched at one end of the junction; a read error may be the cause. The chain links TRBV6-6 to TRBJ1-3, with D unclear. The CDR3 extends over 17 amino acids. Germline V gives CDR1 MNHNY, CDR2 SVGAGI (reference sequence). The CDR3 DNA is TGTGCCAGCAGTCGGGGTGGTATGCAGCTCTCTCGAAACACCATATATTTT. Protein sequence: CASSRGGMQLSRNTIYF.

The chain recombines TRBV27 with TRBJ1-6, with D uncertain. Germline CDR1 is MNHEY and CDR2 is SMNVEV (reference sequence). There are 14 residues in the CDR3. Trimming cost V 3 bases and J 8 bases, with 11 bases left between them. CDR3 sequence: CASSLVGEHSPLHF. The CDR3 DNA follows: TGTGCCAGCAGTTTGGTGGGCGAGCATTCACCCCTCCACTTT.

The V and J genes are TRBV21-1 and TRBJ1-5; the table's D call, TRBD1, has no DNA check behind it. TRBV21-1 is described as a pseudogene. The CDR3 is made up of 12 amino acids. The CDR3 sequence: CASSAGTVPQHF. The CDR3, as DNA: TGTGCCAGCAGCGCCGGGACAGTCCCCCAGCATTTT.

The table lists this clone with a few counts. The chain is built from TRBV27 and TRBJ1-2; TRBD1 matches 8 bases. The CDR3 runs 17 residues. V trimming: 3 bases; J trimming: 4 bases; junction bases outside the gene matches: 13. CDR1 MNHEY and CDR2 SMNVEV come from the germline V gene (reference sequence). Here the CDR3 reads CASSFKVRGPFAYGYTF. CDR3 nucleotides: TGTGCCAGCAGTTTTAAGGTCAGGGGGCCTTTTGCCTATGGCTACACCTTC.

The J gene is TRBJ2-3, the V gene TRBV7-8; D is possibly TRBD2 (6 bases). The CDR3 loop spans 16 amino acids. V was pared by 5 bases and J by 7 bases, with 22 bases between. Per the germline V gene, CDR1 is SGHVS and CDR2 is FQNEAQ. Here the CDR3 reads CASSHSTRDSQNTQYF. The CDR3 DNA is TGTGCCAGCAGCCATAGTACCCGGGACTCTCAAAATACGCAGTATTTT.

The chain joins TRBV3-1 (or the pseudogene TRBV3-2) to TRBJ2-1; no definite D call. The CDR3 is 16 amino acids. Trimming shortened V by 4 bases and J by 0 bases, and 13 bases separated the two germline ends. CDR1 is LGHDT, CDR2 YNNKEL, per germline (reference sequence). CDR3 nucleotide sequence: TGTGCCAGCAGCCCTCAGGCAGCCAGCTCCTACAATGAGCAGTTCTTC. Its protein is CASSPQAASSYNEQFF.